This TCR beta chain was sequenced during a study of a mutant IDH1 vaccine in newly diagnosed glioma. Comments on this clone: Its antigen remains unknown.

Clones were read by immunoSEQ multiplex PCR, and TCRdb kept only the in-frame ones, dropping some. This table holds some 40,000 clones, 80% found once. As to time point: week 11, during vaccination. Doses comprised 300 ug of mutant IDH1 20-mer peptide each, plus topical imiquimod. This CDR3 is 18 amino acids long. V was clipped by 0 bases and J by 2 bases, with 17 bases between them. Germline V lookup: CDR1 LNHNV, CDR2 YYDKDF (reference sequence). Here the sequenced sample was peripheral blood mononuclear cells (PBMCs), taken from a glioma patient whose treatment included an IDH1 peptide vaccine. The chain recombines TRBV15 with TRBJ1-3; D is unclear. The TCR was taken from a woman aged 30 to 39 with glioma. Some clones in this sample may be carry-over from other donors' samples. CDR3 nucleotide sequence: TGTGCCACCAGCAGAGATGGAGTTCGAGGGTTAGCTGGAAACACCATATATTTT. It translates to CATSRDGVRGLAGNTIYF.